These 16 T cell receptor beta chains originate from one sample sequenced in a study of cytomegalovirus exposure and HLA in healthy donors. Researchers ran the PCR with 60 Vbeta and 13 Jbeta primers. Data came from immunoSEQ multiplex PCR; TCRdb stores just in-frame clones and leaves some out. This table holds under 65,000 clones, 80% found once. The specimen was PBMCs. The receptor set was obtained from a man aged 30 to 45 in good health and CMV-seropositive.

The chain is built from TRBV18 and TRBJ1-2; unclear D gene. Trimming removed 3 bases from V and 8 bases from J, with 16 bases in between. CDR3 size: 14 residues. Germline CDR1 KGHSH, CDR2 LQKENI. DNA of the CDR3: TGTGCCAGCTCACCGCTAGACGGGGTTCGGGGCTACACCTTC. As protein: CASSPLDGVRGYTF.

The chain joins TRBV6-6 to TRBJ2-1, with 8 bases matching TRBD1. The CDR3 is 15 residues long. Germline V gene sequence: CDR1 MNHNY, CDR2 SVGAGI (reference sequence). The V gene end was trimmed by 6 bases and the J gene end by 8 bases; junction bases not matched to a gene: 12. As DNA, the CDR3 is TGTGCCAGCAGCTTCTCAGGGGGGACAGGCCATGAGCAGTTCTTC. It yields the protein CASSFSGGTGHEQFF.

The V and J genes are TRBV7-3 and TRBJ1-1; TRBD1 aligns across 8 bases. The germline V gene encodes CDR1 SGHTA and CDR2 FQGTGA. Trimming removed 5 bases from V and 1 base from J; junction bases left unmatched: 9. The CDR3 spans 16 residues. The DNA of the CDR3 is TGTGCCAGCAGCATACGCCCAGGGGGCGGGAACACTGAAGCTTTCTTT. The encoded protein is CASSIRPGGGNTEAFF.

This clone was seen a single time. The genes are TRBV5-1 and TRBJ2-2; tentative D call: TRBD1 (6 bases). Germline CDR1 SGHRS, CDR2 YFSETQ. There are 17 residues in the CDR3. V shed 1 base and J shed 6 bases, with 19 bases lying between them. The CDR3: CASSLSPTGRSAGELFF. The DNA of the CDR3 is TGCGCCAGCAGCTTGTCCCCGACAGGAAGGTCCGCCGGGGAGCTGTTTTTT. The entire variable domain, with the rest obtained from reference TRBV5-1 and TRBJ2-2, is as follows: KAGVTQTPRYLIKTRGQQVTLSCSPISGHRSVSWYQQTPGQGLQFLFEYFSETQRNKGNFPGRFSGRQFSNSRSEMNVSTLELGDSALYLCASSLSPTGRSAGELFFGEGSRLTVL.

The chain combines TRBV15 with TRBJ2-2, with D hard to call. The germline V gene has CDR1 LNHNV and CDR2 YYDKDF (reference sequence). CDR3 length: 16 residues. V lost 0 bases, J lost 4 bases, and 12 bases lay in between. The CDR3: CATSRDRVPITGELFF. The DNA for the CDR3 is TGTGCCACCAGCAGAGATCGGGTACCCATCACCGGGGAGCTGTTTTTT.

This clone has more than one count but fewer than ten. This rearrangement joins TRBV10-3 to TRBJ1-1, with a tentative D call TRBD1 (5 bases). In germline, CDR1 is ENHRY, CDR2 SYGVKD. The CDR3 contains 15 residues. Trimming took off 2 bases at V and 9 bases at J, with 19 bases between the two ends. The CDR3 nucleotides read TGTGCCATCAGTGAGCAGGAGGGACCTTATACTCAAGCTTTCTTT. The encoded protein is CAISEQEGPYTQAFF.

This chain links TRBV29-1 with TRBJ1-1; D is perhaps TRBD1 (5 bases). The CDR3 extends over 13 amino acids. V was trimmed by 2 bases and J by 4 bases, leaving 11 bases between them. The germline V gene has CDR1 SQVTM and CDR2 ANQGSEA. CDR3 loop: CSVESGGGTEAFF. In DNA form, the CDR3 reads TGCAGCGTTGAATCTGGGGGGGGCACTGAAGCTTTCTTT.

This clone was counted between two and nine times. The chain employs TRBV5-1 and TRBJ2-7; TRBD1 matches 7 bases. V lost 4 bases to trimming and J lost 2 bases; unmatched junction nucleotides: 6. The CDR3 is made up of 14 amino acids. Germline CDR1 and CDR2: SGHRS and YFSETQ. The CDR3 protein is CASSHWDRPYEQYF. The CDR3 region has the DNA TGCGCCAGCAGCCATTGGGACAGACCCTACGAGCAGTACTTC.

The chain recombines TRBV7-9 with TRBJ2-1; no reliable D call. The germline gives CDR1 SEHNR, CDR2 FQNEAQ (reference sequence). Deletions cut 6 bases from V and 9 bases from J, with 12 bases between. The CDR3 is 12 amino acids. The CDR3 nucleotides are TGTGCCAGCAGATCAGACATATCTGAGCAGTTCTTC. Its protein product is CASRSDISEQFF.

The gene calls are TRBV4-1 and TRBJ2-7; 7 bases match TRBD1. J gave up 4 bases and V 6 bases, and 15 bases lay outside the gene matches. The CDR3 covers 16 residues. Germline loops: CDR1 MGHRA, CDR2 YSYEKL. The CDR3 DNA reads TGCGCCAGCAGACCATCGGGACAGAGGAGACAGTACGAGCAGTACTTC. Its protein product is CASRPSGQRRQYEQYF.

This clone appeared a single time. The rearrangement joins TRBV5-1 to TRBJ2-7; tentative D call: TRBD1 (5 bases). Germline CDR1 SGHRS, CDR2 YFSETQ. V lost 1 base, J lost 7 bases, and 18 bases lay in between. The CDR3 contains 15 residues. The CDR3 loop is CASSLLGELLSEQYF. CDR3 DNA sequence: TGCGCCAGCAGCTTGTTAGGGGAACTTTTGAGTGAGCAGTACTTC.

The rearrangement links TRBV7-8 to TRBJ1-6; no reliable D call. The CDR3 is 17 amino acids. Trimming took 2 bases from V and 7 from J, leaving 18 bases between them. Germline CDR1 is SGHVS and CDR2 is FQNEAQ. The CDR3 nucleotides are TGTGCCAGCAGCTTAACCCCTACAGCGGGTATCAATTCACCCCTCCACTTT. This codes for CASSLTPTAGINSPLHF.

This clone was observed a single time. The chain employs TRBV19 and TRBJ1-1; TRBD1 matches at 10 bases. This CDR3 contains 15 residues. Germline V CDR1 and CDR2: LNHDA, SQIVND (reference sequence). V lost 9 bases and J lost 0; bases outside the gene matches: 7. Here the CDR3 DNA reads TGTGCCAGCACAGGACAGGGGGGGATGAACACTGAAGCTTTCTTT. Residues: CASTGQGGMNTEAFF.

This rearrangement joins TRBV19 to TRBJ1-1; TRBD1 agrees at 9 bases. The germline gives CDR1 LNHDA, CDR2 SQIVND (reference sequence). The CDR3 has 15 amino acids. Trimming took 5 bases from V and 5 from J; bases not matched to a gene: 9. CDR3 residues: CASSPYRGRGTEAFF. In nucleotides, the CDR3 is TGTGCCAGTAGTCCATACAGGGGGCGAGGGACTGAAGCTTTCTTT.

The J gene is TRBJ2-3, the V gene TRBV2, with D possibly being TRBD2 (6 bases). CDR1 is SNHLY, CDR2 FYNNEI, per germline. V was trimmed by 1 base and J by 5 bases, leaving 13 bases between them. The CDR3 runs to 15 residues. Here the CDR3 reads CASSEGGVPVDTQYF. As DNA, the CDR3 is TGTGCCAGCAGTGAAGGCGGGGTCCCCGTAGATACGCAGTATTTT. The full variable domain, in which reference TRBV2 and TRBJ2-3 provide the parts outside the CDR3, is EPEVTQTPSHQVTQMGQEVILRCVPISNHLYFYWYRQILGQKVEFLVSFYNNEISEKSEIFDDQFSVERPDGSNFTLKIRSTKLEDSAMYFCASSEGGVPVDTQYFGPGTRLTVL.

The chain employs TRBV27 and TRBJ1-2; D may be TRBD1 (5 bases). Per the germline V gene, CDR1 is MNHEY and CDR2 is SMNVEV (reference sequence). Trimming stripped 3 bases from V and 4 bases from J, with 12 bases between. The CDR3 is 14 amino acids. The CDR3 sequence is CASSFGGGLYGYTF. For the CDR3, the DNA is TGTGCCAGCAGTTTCGGGGGGGGACTCTATGGCTACACCTTC.